Sequencing of this T cell receptor beta chain was carried out in a study of cytomegalovirus exposure and HLA in healthy donors. Overall study results and limits: Productive rates of about 90% or about 30% were seen for most TCR beta V segments in an earlier analysis.

As for this clone: The antigen remains unidentified.

The V end lost 4 bases, the J end lost 0 bases, and 14 bases lay between the germline ends. Germline V CDR1 and CDR2: SGHKS, YYEKEE (reference sequence). The CDR3 contains 15 residues. Researchers ran the PCR with 60 Vbeta and 13 Jbeta primers. The data were produced by immunoSEQ multiplex PCR, yet TCRdb's version contains in-frame clones alone and is incomplete. The table records more than 100,000 clones, roughly 9% of them present only once. The specimen sequenced was PBMCs. The source is a woman between 35 and 50 years old in good health and CMV-seropositive. The chain links TRBV5-5 to TRBJ2-7, with unresolved D. CDR3: CASSPSQRSSYEQYF. The CDR3 DNA is TGTGCCAGCAGCCCCTCTCAAAGGAGCTCCTACGAGCAGTACTTC.